The present TCR beta chain was sequenced within a study of post-analysis software for immune sequencing data. Study background: Disease trajectories encompassed relapsing-remitting, secondary progressive and progressive-relapsing multiple sclerosis. Notes on the study in general: Versus controls, multiple sclerosis patients showed significantly lower diversity (normalized Chao1). Strong same-batch co-clustering of samples appeared with F measure clustering.

A note on this clonotype: The antigen is undetermined.

cDNA libraries of TCR beta carried unique molecular identifiers. There were 1 to 10 million T cells, and approximately 480,000 cDNA molecules came from them. TCRdb redid the calling of the PCR reads with MiXCR, one entry per CDR3 protein. The sample has approximately 770,000 distinct CDR3 sequences; just over 45% are singletons. The receptor comes from a girl aged 5-17 years with multiple sclerosis. The material sequenced was blood.

CDR3 loop: CASNAIRGSGRDFQETQYF. In DNA form, the CDR3 reads TGTGCCAGCAACGCAATCAGGGGCTCGGGCCGGGACTTCCAAGAGACCCAGTACTTC. The J gene is TRBJ2-5, the V gene TRBV7-9; either TRBD1 or TRBD2 may fit D (6 bases each). The CDR3 extends over 19 amino acids. V was pared by 7 bases and J by 1 base, with 28 bases between. The V gene's germline CDR1 is SEHNR and CDR2 FQNEAQ (reference sequence).